The entry that follows covers one TCR beta chain sequence. Germline trimming cut 5 bases from V and 6 bases from J; bases unmatched to any gene: 3. Germline values: CDR1 SGHTA, CDR2 FQGNSA. CDR3 length equals 13 residues. This sample was included in a study of long-term antiretroviral therapy in people with HIV. On the study more broadly: Specimens dating back about a decade before the 2015 immediate-ART recommendation are the oldest included.

Version v3.0 of the immunoSEQ assay ran at survey level. The method was immunoSEQ multiplex PCR; TCRdb's version includes in-frame clones alone and lacks a portion of them. The table has fewer than 45,000 clones, 90% to 95% seen once. This chain uses TRBV7-2 with TRBJ1-5; 8 nucleotides match TRBD1. The clonotype originates from a woman aged 45-59 years with HIV. The sample here was unsorted PBMCs, taken 4.1 years after starting antiretroviral therapy. In DNA form, the CDR3 reads TGTGCCAGCAGCCCCAGGGGGCGTCAGCCCCAGCATTTT. Its protein product is CASSPRGRQPQHF. Combining the CDR3 with reference TRBV7-2 and TRBJ1-5 gives the whole variable domain GAGVSQSPSNKVTEKGKDVELRCDPISGHTALYWYRQSLGQGLEFLIYFQGNSAPDKSGLPSDRFSAERTGGSVSTLTIQRTQQEDSAVYLCASSPRGRQPQHFGDGTRLSIL.